This TCR beta chain was documented in a study of OX40 agonist ivuxolimab in advanced cancers. Regarding the complete study: The costimulatory receptor OX40 (CD134) was targeted by ivuxolimab, a fully human IgG2 agonistic monoclonal antibody. Of the roughly 50 dose-escalation patients, hepatocellular carcinoma was present in roughly 19, melanoma in roughly 15, renal cell carcinoma in 9 and head and neck cancer in 9. The purpose of peripheral TCRbeta sequencing was to test whether ivuxolimab changed TCR sequence diversity and led to clonal T-cell expansion. Intravenous ivuxolimab was administered to patients every 2 weeks at six dose levels: 0.01, 0.1, 0.3, 1.5, 3 and 10 mg/kg. The dose-escalation cohort was 82.7% male with a mean age of approximately 59 years, ranging from about 23 to 85. The paper describes the monotherapy dose-escalation part (N of about 47 patients) of the phase I trial of ivuxolimab. Partial responses occurred in three dose-escalation patients, of whom one had hepatocellular carcinoma and two had cutaneous melanoma. Prior anti-PD-1, anti-PD-L1 or anti-CTLA-4 therapy was permitted, and about two fifths of dose-escalation patients had received checkpoint inhibitors.

Genomic DNA was isolated from the sorted cells so that the TCRbeta CDR3 region could be sequenced. The immunoSEQ Assay was used to sequence the TCRbeta CDR3 regions. Sourced from immuneACCESS, this table was stored by TCRdb with only in-frame sequences that have V and J called. A share of the clones is absent; for the studies checked, an unresolved V gene accounts for under half, and the remainder has no known explanation. In this sample the table shows approximately 99,000 clones, 90% to 96% of which occur a single time. The top ten clonotypes cover roughly 2.1% of the sample. Overall results and qualifications from the work: Clonal expansion of both CD4+ and CD8+ blood T cells was observed from baseline to week 6 at doses 0.1 to 3.0 mg/kg. Partial responders in the 0.1-3.0 mg/kg groups had among the lowest normalized peripheral clonal expansion, especially among CD8+ T cells. Low levels of normalized T-cell clonal expansion were also seen in some nonresponding patients. The antigen specificity of the peripheral T cells that underwent clonal expansion was not determined. On average, CD8+ T cells showed more expanded clones than CD4+ T cells after ivuxolimab.

Including cysteine and phenylalanine, the CDR3 has 13 amino acids. Only CDR3 DNA remains: 39 bases, in frame from the first base. V drops 2 bases and J drops 9 bases, leaving 11 bases in between. The germline V gene supplies CDR1 MNHEY and CDR2 SVGAGI. Details on this clone: The antigen it binds to is not known. Base qualities are not provided; no much larger clone lies one nucleotide away.

Patients with autoimmune disease history or receiving systemic immunosuppression were excluded from the trial. Peripheral blood for TCR sequencing was collected from all dose cohorts at baseline, on cycle 4 day 1, and on cycle 7 day 1. The samples were taken from a phase I, first-in-human, multicenter, open-label dose-escalation trial of ivuxolimab. Adults with locally advanced or metastatic melanoma, renal cell, hepatocellular, or head and neck squamous cell carcinoma were enrolled in the trial. Before TCR sequencing, CD4+ T cells and CD8+ T cells were sorted from peripheral blood as separate populations.

The sample in question was CD4+ or CD8+ T cells sorted from blood, obtained in a trial of the OX40 agonist ivuxolimab. This clonotype was sampled from an adult with an advanced solid tumor such as melanoma, head and neck, liver or kidney cancer. In this chain, TRBV6-5 is recombined with TRBJ2-1, with the D call perhaps TRBD1 or TRBD2, as 5 bases match in each case. The DNA is as follows: TGTGCCAGCAGTTACGGGGGAAAGGTTGAGCAGTTCTTC. Translation gives CASSYGGKVEQFF.